A few counts support the clone carrying this T cell receptor (beta chain). Authors' data handling: Reference gene primer amplification gave estimated nucleated cell counts. Repertoires were generated with immunoSEQ multiplex PCR, while TCRdb's copy carries only in-frame clones and drops some. The D gene and trimming were derived from the DNA, and the V and J assignments and clone size from that table. The sample consists of about 290,000 clones, around 90% of them appearing once. The sample originates from a study of blood T cell repertoires in COVID-19. The CDR3 length is 16 residues. The germline V and J ends were trimmed by 1 base and 1 base, with 12 bases remaining between them. Germline V gives CDR1 SEHNR, CDR2 FQNEAQ (reference sequence).

Sequenced: peripheral blood. The chain employs TRBV7-9 and TRBJ2-3; tentative D call: TRBD1 (6 bases). This clonotype was sampled from a middle-aged woman who had recovered from COVID-19. CDR3 sequence (DNA): TGTGCCAGCAGCTTAGGGACAGCATCACGCACAGATACGCAGTATTTT. Protein: CASSLGTASRTDTQYF.